This T cell receptor (beta chain) was obtained from a study of OX40 agonist ivuxolimab in advanced cancers. Across the study: The treatment was a fully human IgG2 OX40 agonist, ivuxolimab.

The repertoire was sequenced with immunoSEQ multiplex PCR; TCRdb's copy has only in-frame clones and lacks some. Among about 67,000 clones listed, 91% were seen once. In regard to this clone: As yet, its antigen is unknown.

The CDR3 sequence is 15 residues long. V dropped 7 bases and J dropped 2 bases, with 17 bases sitting between them. The germline V gene has CDR1 LNHDA and CDR2 SQIVND (reference sequence). Whole-study findings and limits: CD4+ and CD8+ blood T cells expanded clonally by week 6 at 0.1 to 3.0 mg/kg. Patients who responded partially at 0.1-3.0 mg/kg showed clonal expansion ranking among the lowest.

Sampled blood was obtained at baseline, cycle 4 day 1, and cycle 7 day 1. The input for sequencing was CD4+ or CD8+ T cells sorted from blood, taken in a trial of the OX40 agonist ivuxolimab. This sequence originates from an adult with an advanced solid tumor such as melanoma, head and neck, liver or kidney cancer. The chain couples TRBV19 to TRBJ1-2, with a weak D call TRBD1 (5 bases). The DNA of the CDR3 is TGTGCCAGTAACCAAGCCACAGGACTGAACTATGGCTACACCTTC. Its translation is CASNQATGLNYGYTF. Looking up the rest from reference TRBV19 and TRBJ1-2 gives the full variable domain: DGGITQSPKYLFRKEGQNVTLSCEQNLNHDAMYWYRQDPGQGLRLIYYSQIVNDFQKGDIAEGYSVSREKKESFPLTVTSAQKNPTAFYLCASNQATGLNYGYTFGSGTRLTVV.